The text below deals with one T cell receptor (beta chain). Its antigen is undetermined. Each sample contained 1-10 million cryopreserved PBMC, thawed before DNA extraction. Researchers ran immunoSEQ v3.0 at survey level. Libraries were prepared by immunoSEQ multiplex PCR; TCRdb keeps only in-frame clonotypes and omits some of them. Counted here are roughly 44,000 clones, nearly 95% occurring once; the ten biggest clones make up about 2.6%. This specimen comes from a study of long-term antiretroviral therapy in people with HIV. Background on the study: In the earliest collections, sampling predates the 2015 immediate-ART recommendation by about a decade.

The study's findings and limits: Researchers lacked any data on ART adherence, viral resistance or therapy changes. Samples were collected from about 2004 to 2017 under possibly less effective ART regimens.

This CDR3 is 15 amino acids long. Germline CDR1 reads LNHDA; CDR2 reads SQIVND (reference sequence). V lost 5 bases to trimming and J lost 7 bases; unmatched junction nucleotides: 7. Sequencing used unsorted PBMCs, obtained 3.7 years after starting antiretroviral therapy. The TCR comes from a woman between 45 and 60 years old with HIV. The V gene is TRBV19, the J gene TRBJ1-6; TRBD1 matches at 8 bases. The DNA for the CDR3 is TGTGCCAGTAGTCCCCCGCAGGGGGCAAATTCACCCCTCCACTTT. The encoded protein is CASSPPQGANSPLHF.